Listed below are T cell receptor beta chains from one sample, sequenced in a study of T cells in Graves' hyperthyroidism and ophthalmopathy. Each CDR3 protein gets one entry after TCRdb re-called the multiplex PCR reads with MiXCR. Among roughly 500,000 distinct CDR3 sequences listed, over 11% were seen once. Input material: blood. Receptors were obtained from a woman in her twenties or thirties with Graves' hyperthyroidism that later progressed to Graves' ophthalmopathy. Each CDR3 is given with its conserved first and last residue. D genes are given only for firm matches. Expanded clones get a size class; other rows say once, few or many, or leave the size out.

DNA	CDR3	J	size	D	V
TGTGCCAGCAGTTACCAGGGGGCCAATGAGCAGTTCTTC	CASSYQGANEQFF	TRBJ2-1	many	TRBD1	TRBV27
TGTGCCACCAGTGCCCTGACAGGGGACTCCTATGGCTACACCTTC	CATSALTGDSYGYTF	TRBJ1-2	many	TRBD1	TRBV24-1
TGTGCCACCAGTGATTTGCCCTTGATCGATCGGTGTATACTCCGGGACAGAAATAAGCAGCCCCAGCATTTT	CATSDLPLIDRCILRDRNKQPQHF	TRBJ1-5	many	TRBD1	TRBV24-1
TGTGCCACATTAGCGGGAGGAGGAGTAGATACGCAGTATTTT	CATLAGGGVDTQYF	TRBJ2-3	many	TRBD2	TRBV10-3
TGTGCCAGCAGCTTTTTAGTCACTAGCACAGATACGCAGTATTTT	CASSFLVTSTDTQYF	TRBJ2-3	once	.	TRBV5-5
TGTGCCAGCAGCTCGGGACTAGCGGTTTACAATGAGCAGTTCTTC	CASSSGLAVYNEQFF	TRBJ2-1	many	TRBD2	TRBV11-2
TGTGCCAGCAGCCAAGAAAGGACAGGGGGGCGAGAGACCCAGTACTTC	CASSQERTGGRETQYF	TRBJ2-5	few	TRBD1	TRBV3-1
TGTGCCAGCAGGGGACCTTCACCGGCTAATGAAAAACTGTTTTTT	CASRGPSPANEKLFF	TRBJ1-4	many	.	TRBV28
TGTGCCAGCAGTGTCACCGGGACAGTATCCTACGAGCAGTACTTC	CASSVTGTVSYEQYF	TRBJ2-7	many	TRBD1	TRBV6-1
TGTGCCATCAGGCATACGGAATTCTACGAGCAGTACTTC	CAIRHTEFYEQYF	TRBJ2-7	many	.	TRBV10-3
TGTGCCATCAGTAATAGCGGAGGAGGAAGCACAGATACGCAGTATTTT	CAISNSGGGSTDTQYF	TRBJ2-3	many	.	TRBV10-3
TGTGCCAGCTTTCCCCTGCGGGGAAATTTAGAAAAACTGTTTTTT	CASFPLRGNLEKLFF	TRBJ1-4	.	.	TRBV28
TGTGCCAGCAGTGCCAGGGGACTAGCGGGAACCTACGAGCAGTACTTC	CASSARGLAGTYEQYF	TRBJ2-7	.	TRBD2	TRBV6-1
TGTGCCACCAGTTCCTCGACTAGCGGGAGTGTAAACGAGCAGTACTTC	CATSSSTSGSVNEQYF	TRBJ2-7	once	TRBD2	TRBV24-1
TGTGCCAGCAGCTTGGATCCAGGGGGTTACAATGAGCAGTTCTTC	CASSLDPGGYNEQFF	TRBJ2-1	many	TRBD1	TRBV7-9
TGTGCCAGTACCCGGACTAGCGGGAGTGAAAATGAGCAGTTCTTC	CASTRTSGSENEQFF	TRBJ2-1	few	TRBD2	TRBV19
TGTGCCAGCAGTCGGACTAGCGGGAGCCTCAGCTCCTACAATGAGCAGTTCTTC	CASSRTSGSLSSYNEQFF	TRBJ2-1	many	TRBD2	TRBV7-8
TGTGCCAGCAGCTTAACGGGGGCGGGCACTGAAGCTTTCTTT	CASSLTGAGTEAFF	TRBJ1-1	few	.	TRBV5-4
TGTGCCAGTAGTCCCACCTCGAGGACGCCCCGAAAACTGTTTTTT	CASSPTSRTPRKLFF	TRBJ1-4	.	.	TRBV19
TGTGCCAGCTCACCCCCCGGTCCCAGTTCAGAAAAACTGTTTTTT	CASSPPGPSSEKLFF	TRBJ1-4	many	.	TRBV18
TGTGCCAGCAGACACCCCGGCGGGATACCCTACGAGCAGTACTTC	CASRHPGGIPYEQYF	TRBJ2-7	.	.	TRBV11-2
TGTGCCAGCAGCTTTTCCCCTGACCGAGCAACTAATGAAAAACTGTTTTTT	CASSFSPDRATNEKLFF	TRBJ1-4	few	.	TRBV7-2
TGTGCCAGCACCGGGGGGCCAGGCAATCAGCCCCAGCATTTT	CASTGGPGNQPQHF	TRBJ1-5	.	.	TRBV28
TGTGCCAGCAGCCCCGGGACTAATTATGAAGCTTTCTTT	CASSPGTNYEAFF	TRBJ1-1	many	.	TRBV5-6
TGTGCCAGCAGCTTAGCTTCGCCGAGCTATGGCTACACCTTC	CASSLASPSYGYTF	TRBJ1-2	many	.	TRBV11-3
TGTGCCAGCAGCTTAAACCAGGACAGGGCAGCTCAAGAGACCCAGTACTTC	CASSLNQDRAAQETQYF	TRBJ2-5	many	TRBD1	TRBV11-2
TGTGCCAGCAGCCAAGATTTCCGGACCACAGGGAGAGAGCAGCACTTC	CASSQDFRTTGREQHF	TRBJ2-7	few	.	TRBV7-9
TGTGCCAGCTCACCTACGACAGGGGATGGCAATCAGCCCCAGCATTTT	CASSPTTGDGNQPQHF	TRBJ1-5	many	TRBD1	TRBV18
TGTGCCAGCAGTTTATCTTCGGTGTATGAGCAGTTCTTC	CASSLSSVYEQFF	TRBJ2-1	many	.	TRBV27
TGTGCCAGTTTCCCAATGGCGGGAGGCACCGGGGAGCTGTTTTTT	CASFPMAGGTGELFF	TRBJ2-2	many	TRBD2	TRBV19
TGTGCCAGCAGTCCTGGAATCAACGTCCTGACTTTC	CASSPGINVLTF	TRBJ2-6	few	.	TRBV27
TGCAGTGCTAAAGCGCAGACGAGCTCCTACAATGAGCAGTTCTTC	CSAKAQTSSYNEQFF	TRBJ2-1	many	.	TRBV20-1
TGTGCCACGTCCAGGGTCAGACAGGGTCCCTACGAGCAGTACTTC	CATSRVRQGPYEQYF	TRBJ2-7	.	TRBD1	TRBV6-1
TGTGCCAGCGGAGGCGGGTATTCACCCCTCCACTTT	CASGGGYSPLHF	TRBJ1-6	many	.	TRBV28
TGTGCCAGCAGTGAAGACAGGCAGAACACTGAAGCTTTCTTT	CASSEDRQNTEAFF	TRBJ1-1	many	.	TRBV6-1
TGTGCCACCAGTGATTCCTCCGGACAGGGCTCCTACAATGAGCAGTTCTTC	CATSDSSGQGSYNEQFF	TRBJ2-1	.	TRBD1	TRBV24-1
TGTGCCAGCAGTCCACCTCGTTCTAGCGGGAGGGACAATGAGCAGTTCTTC	CASSPPRSSGRDNEQFF	TRBJ2-1	many	TRBD2	TRBV2
TGTGCTAGTGGCACGAGAACGAGCACTTCCTTGGCTGGCGGGGAGCTGTTTTTT	CASGTRTSTSLAGGELFF	TRBJ2-2	many	.	TRBV12-5
TGTGCCAGCAGTGGAGGACAGGGAAATGAAAAACTGTTTTTT	CASSGGQGNEKLFF	TRBJ1-4	many	TRBD1	TRBV2
TGTGCCAACATGGGGAATGAGGGAAAACTGTTTTTT	CANMGNEGKLFF	TRBJ1-4	many	.	TRBV12-3/TRBV12-4
TGTGCCAGTAGTTGGACAGGGATGGGTGTAGCTGAAGCTTTCTTT	CASSWTGMGVAEAFF	TRBJ1-1	many	TRBD1	TRBV19
TGTGCCAGCAGTCTCCAAATCGGGGGTCGCGGGATTAAGGGTTCGCCGGATGAGCAGTACTTC	CASSLQIGGRGIKGSPDEQYF	TRBJ2-7	many	.	TRBV12-3/TRBV12-4